This T cell receptor beta chain was captured in a study of blood T cell repertoires in COVID-19. The wider study: In each case, the material was cDNA or gDNA derived from T cells, B-cell-depleted T cells, or PBMCs.

V lost 5 bases, J lost 8 bases, and 22 bases lay in between. This CDR3 is built from 15 residues. Germline V gives CDR1 GTSNPN, CDR2 SVGIG (reference sequence). Clones were sequenced by immunoSEQ multiplex PCR, and TCRdb holds only the in-frame ones, with some missing. This sample has approximately 200,000 clones, with 65% to 90% found just once. The V call is TRBV30, the J call TRBJ2-1; D might be TRBD2 (7 bases). The sequenced material came from peripheral blood. This TCR came from a woman aged 45-60 years with acute or convalescent COVID-19. The CDR3 protein is CAWDRGAGAVHEQFF. CDR3 coding DNA: TGTGCCTGGGACCGGGGGGCGGGAGCTGTCCATGAGCAGTTCTTC.